This T cell receptor (beta chain) was documented in a study of blood T cell repertoires in COVID-19. Looking at the study overall: Material from acute and convalescent COVID-19 was sourced from the United States, Italy and Spain. Sources were T cells, B-cell-depleted T cells, or PBMCs; the material itself was cDNA or gDNA.

Cohort allocation depended upon clinical history that participants reported. Donors of Cohort 3 who recovered were those that had two negative PCRs, clearance, or symptom resolution. The table came from immunoSEQ multiplex PCR; TCRdb's copy has only in-frame clones and leaves some out. The data contain fewer than 300,000 clones, 75% to 90% of them singletons. CDR3 length equals 11 residues. Between the trimmed V and J ends, which lost 6 bases and 2 bases, there was a span of 8 bases. In germline, CDR1 is SQVTM, CDR2 ANQGSEA. The chain links TRBV29-1 to TRBJ2-7, with D hard to call. The TCR comes from a woman under 40 who had recovered from COVID-19. What was sequenced was PBMCs or T cells enriched from blood (not recorded which). CDR3 protein: CSVRVAYEQYF. CDR3 nucleotide sequence: TGCAGCGTCCGCGTCGCCTACGAGCAGTACTTC.